The 15 T cell receptor beta chains listed next were all sequenced from one sample in a study of T cells in women clearing cervical HPV infection. Assay: immunoSEQ multiplex PCR; the TCRdb copy retains only in-frame clones and omits some. This sample's table has approximately 35,000 clones. Source material: blood buffy coat. All receptors derive from a woman aged 18 to 75 with a cervical HPV16 infection that either progressed to CIN3+ or cleared (not recorded which).

A remark on this clone: The CDR3 extends 3 residues past the end of the read, so its final part is completed from the germline J gene. The chain is built from TRBV7-2 and TRBJ1-2; D ambiguous. CDR1 and CDR2 from the germline V gene are SGHTA and FQGNSA. The CDR3 extends over 10 amino acids. The CDR3 sequence is CASLLDTYTF. Incomplete CDR3 DNA: TGTGCCAGCCTTTTAGATACC.

As for this clone: The CDR3 is cut off 3 residues early in the read; its end comes from the germline J gene. The gene calls are TRBV5-6 and TRBJ2-7; TRBD1 matches 7 bases. The CDR3 spans 15 residues. Germline CDR1 SGHDT, CDR2 YYEEEE. V lost 0 bases and J lost 3; bases outside the gene matches: 6. The chain's CDR3 is CASSLEVPGGYEQYF. CDR3 bases read: TGTGCCAGCAGCTTGGAAGTCCCAGGGGGCTACGAG. The whole variable domain, remainder taken from reference TRBV5-6 and TRBJ2-7, is DAGVTQSPTHLIKTRGQQVTLRCSPKSGHDTVSWYQQALGQGPQFIFQYYEEEERQRGNFPDRFSGHQFPNYSSELNVNALLLGDSALYLCASSLEVPGGYEQYFGPGTRLTVT.

As regards this clone: The CDR3 extends 3 residues past the end of the read, so its final part is completed from the germline J gene. The gene calls are TRBV5-1 and TRBJ2-7; D remains unclear. From germline, CDR1 is SGHRS and CDR2 YFSETQ. V was trimmed by 0 bases and J by 2 bases, leaving 12 bases between them. The CDR3 runs 15 residues. Here the CDR3 reads CASSLDLPKAYEQYF. The DNA read from the CDR3 is TGCGCCAGCAGCTTGGATCTACCAAAAGCCTACGAG.

About this clone: The CDR3 end lies 3 residues beyond the end of the read and is filled in from the germline J gene. The rearrangement uses TRBV12-3 or TRBV12-4 and TRBJ2-7; D is undetermined. Trimming stripped 0 bases from V and 3 bases from J, with 6 bases between. CDR3 length equals 13 residues. This CDR3 reads CASSLATSYEQYF. The sequenced part of the CDR3 DNA is TGTGCCAGCAGTTTAGCCACCAGCTACGAG.

Of note for this clone: The sequence runs out 3 residues before the end of the CDR3; the remainder is reconstructed from the germline J gene. The chain recombines TRBV23-1 with TRBJ2-5; 13 nucleotides line up with TRBD2. TRBV23-1 falls under the ORF class, with uncertain function. J gave up 1 base and V 2 bases, and 4 bases lay outside the gene matches. This CDR3 is 17 amino acids long. CDR3 DNA, as far as it was read: TGCGCCAGCAGTCAACCGACTAGCGGGAGGACCCAAGAGACC. Its translation is CASSQPTSGRTQET. Given in full, the CDR3 is CASSQPTSGRTQETQYF.

A note on this clone: The DNA ends 3 residues before the CDR3 does, and the rest of the CDR3 is filled in from the germline J gene. The rearrangement links TRBV11-2 to TRBJ2-7; a weak D match, TRBD1 (5 bases). V was shortened by 0 bases and J by 4 bases, with 13 bases between the two germline ends. The CDR3 spans 15 residues. The germline CDR1 and CDR2 sequences are SGHAT and FQNNGV. The CDR3 DNA, read in part, is TGTGCCAGCAGCTTAGATTGGGCAGGGCATTACGAG. Translation: CASSLDWAGHYE. The CDR3, in full, reads CASSLDWAGHYEQYF.

Comment on this clone: Read coverage stops 3 residues before the CDR3 terminus; the germline J gene supplies the remainder. The chain has TRBV18 and TRBJ1-2; 7 nucleotides align to TRBD1. CDR1 and CDR2 from the germline V gene are KGHSH and LQKENI. The CDR3 has 13 residues. The CDR3 is CASSQTGSYDYTF. The sequenced part of the CDR3 DNA is TGTGCCAGCTCACAGACAGGGTCCTACGAC. Full variable domain (outside the CDR3, taken from reference TRBV18 and TRBJ1-2): NAGVMQNPRHLVRRRGQEARLRCSPMKGHSHVYWYRQLPEEGLKFMVYLQKENIIDESGMPKERFSAEFPKEGPSILRIQQVVRGDSAAYFCASSQTGSYDYTFGSGTRLTVV.

With respect to this clone: The read finishes 3 residues shy of the CDR3 end, and the germline J gene is used to complete it. This chain uses TRBV6-2 or TRBV6-3 with TRBJ2-7; TRBD2 agrees at 9 bases. Germline V lookup: CDR1 MNHEY, CDR2 SVGEGT. This CDR3 has 16 residues. With 1 base clipped from V and 4 bases from J, the junction kept 8 bases outside the gene matches. The CDR3 sequence is CASSYFPSGARYEQYF. The sequenced CDR3 bases are TGTGCCAGCAGTTACTTCCCTAGCGGGGCCCGATACGAG.

CDR3 region: CASSYGLTYEQYF. The CDR3 DNA, read in part, is TGTGCCAGCAGTTACGGCCTGACCTACGAG. This sequence joins TRBV6-2 or TRBV6-3 and TRBJ2-7; D gene unclear. The read is 3 residues too short to cover the CDR3 end, so that end is filled in from the germline J gene. The germline V and J ends were trimmed by 2 bases and 2 bases, with 7 bases remaining between them. Per germline, CDR1 MNHEY and CDR2 SVGEGT. The CDR3 covers 13 residues.

With respect to this clone: The CDR3 extends 3 residues past the end of the read, so its final part is completed from the germline J gene. The V and J genes are TRBV19 and TRBJ2-4; D is unresolved. The germline CDR1 and CDR2 sequences are LNHDA and SQIVND (reference sequence). This CDR3 has 11 residues. The CDR3 sequence is CASSHGYGQYF. The part of the CDR3 DNA that was read is TGTGCCAGTAGTCACGGGTATGGT.

In the case of this clone: Read sequence stops 3 residues before the CDR3 end, and the germline J gene provides the missing end. This chain uses TRBV11-2 with TRBJ1-2; no reliable D call. The germline V gene has CDR1 SGHAT and CDR2 FQNNGV. The length of the CDR3 is 13 residues. The covered CDR3 bases are TGTGCCAGCAGCTTAGATTATTCTGGCGGC. Translation: CASSLDYSGG. Given in full, the CDR3 is CASSLDYSGGYTF.

With respect to this clone: The read stops 3 residues short of the end of the CDR3; the missing end is completed from the germline J gene. The rearrangement links TRBV12-3 or TRBV12-4 to TRBJ1-1; the D gene is possibly TRBD1 (6 bases). V lost 8 bases to trimming and J lost 2 bases, with 15 bases between them. CDR3 length equals 14 residues. CDR3: CASLSGVFNTEAFF. CDR3 DNA, as far as it was read: TGTGCCAGCCTTTCAGGGGTATTCAACACTGAA.

Comments on this clone: The CDR3 goes on 3 residues after the read ends, and that part is filled in from the germline J gene. This chain joins TRBV12-3 or TRBV12-4 and TRBJ2-2, with 7 bases fitting TRBD2. CDR3 length: 17 residues. J lost 5 bases, V lost 6 bases, and 15 bases had no gene match. CDR3 in amino acids: CASRTARGQRGTGELFF. The CDR3 DNA, read in part, is TGTGCCAGCAGAACAGCGCGGGGCCAGCGGGGTACCGGGGAG.

Comment on this clone: The junction shows a germline mismatch at one end, possibly a read error. The sequenced fragment ends 3 residues before the CDR3 boundary, so the rest is inferred from the germline J gene. This chain connects TRBV5-1 to TRBJ2-2, with 7 bases that match TRBD2. The CDR3 is made up of 16 amino acids. Germline lookup yields CDR1 SGHRS and CDR2 YFSETQ. CDR3 residues: CANSPSGLVHTGELFF. The covered CDR3 bases are TGCGCCAACAGCCCTAGCGGACTAGTGCACACCGGGGAG.

As concerns this clone: Coverage ceases 3 residues before the CDR3 finishes, and the germline J gene fills in the end. The chain joins TRBV7-9 to TRBJ2-1; 7 positions match TRBD1. Germline values: CDR1 SEHNR, CDR2 FQNEAQ (reference sequence). Germline trimming cut 5 bases from V and 3 bases from J; bases unmatched to any gene: 4. The CDR3 extends over 14 amino acids. The CDR3 reads CASSDRDSYNEQFF. The DNA read from the CDR3 is TGTGCCAGCAGCGACCGGGACAGCTACAATGAG.